This entry describes one T cell receptor beta chain. Its antigen has not been determined. One base away there is no much larger clone; base qualities are not given. The meaning of the sample's treatment or condition label: in vitro stimulation with specific CMV peptide epitopes to enrich CMV-specific T cells. CDR1 ENHRY and CDR2 SYGVKD were looked up in the germline V gene. Cut back by 2 bases and 3 bases, the V and J ends lie 8 bases apart. The cysteine opens and the phenylalanine closes a CDR3 of 13 amino acids. The retained sequence is limited to the CDR3, 39 bases, with the frame set at the first base. TCRdb names Illumina HiSeq 1500 as the instrument used. TCRdb took the public reads, trimmed them with fastp at Q25, ran MiXCR for clone calling and kept in-frame beta chains. Each entry is one CDR3 protein sequence, shown with its most common DNA and genes. Here the sample has some 940,000 distinct CDR3 sequences; around 32% occur a single time. The ten largest clones capture around 15% of the sample.

These data are taken from a study of T cell repertoires in cytomegalovirus infection (dated by TCRdb to the late 2010s). Study-wide context: Alongside well-studied HLA-B-restricted epitopes, the peptide stimulations were aimed at recently identified HLA-C-restricted CMV epitopes, whose presentation resists viral immunomodulation. The HLA type of each donor mattered for the analysis, because public TCR beta signatures pointed to carriage of CMV infection along with the matching HLA type. Overall study outcomes, separate from this receptor: In both this cohort and an independent approximately 350-donor cohort, the cumulative frequency of public TCR beta family members distinguished carriers of CMV infection plus the relevant HLA type. In the ex vivo response, HLA-C-restricted CMV-specific TCR beta clonotypes were dominant, and in two of eight donors the single most frequent clonotype came from this HLA-C-restricted group.

The sample here was cultured CD8+ T cells from PBMCs, taken from culture after CMV antigen stimulation. The sequence is built from TRBV10-3 and TRBJ2-7; D gene: possibly TRBD1, on 6 matching bases. This clonotype was obtained from a human donor in good health (CMV status not recorded). Some clones in this sample may be carry-over from other donors' samples. In nucleotide form, the sequence is TGTGCCATCAGTGAGAGCAGGGGCTACGAGCAGTACTTC. It specifies CAISESRGYEQYF.